This passage covers 23 T cell receptor beta chains from one sample sequenced in a study of blood T cell repertoires in COVID-19. Only in-frame clones appear in the TCRdb table, and some are missing; sequencing was by immunoSEQ multiplex PCR. The table has 150,000 to 200,000 clones, around 83% seen once. The sample comprised PBMCs or T cells enriched from blood (not recorded which). These receptors all come from a woman aged 25 to 39 who had been exposed to COVID-19.

The gene calls are TRBV30 and TRBJ2-7, with D maybe TRBD2 (5 bases). V lost 2 bases and J lost 2, with 13 bases in between. The CDR3 consists of 14 residues. Germline CDR1 GTSNPN, CDR2 SVGIG (reference sequence). The CDR3 DNA sequence: TGTGCCTGGAGTCCTACCGGGATTGCCTACGAGCAGTACTTC. Its protein is CAWSPTGIAYEQYF.

The V and J genes are TRBV24-1 and TRBJ1-6, with D perhaps TRBD1 (6 bases). This CDR3 is built from 13 residues. Germline CDR1 KGHDR, CDR2 SFDVKD. Trimming removed 9 bases from V and 9 bases from J, with 14 bases in between. In DNA form, the CDR3 reads TGTGCCACCCAAGAGAGGGGGGGTTCACCCCTCCACTTT. This codes for CATQERGGSPLHF.

This chain links TRBV7-8 with TRBJ2-5; 11 nucleotides agree with TRBD2. The CDR3 is 15 amino acids. Germline V gene lookup returns CDR1 SGHVS and CDR2 FQNEAQ. The V segment lost 10 bases and the J segment 5 bases; nucleotides outside the gene matches: 12. CDR3 sequence (DNA): TGTGCCACCCACGATACTAGCGGGGGTTGGGAGACCCAGTACTTC. Its protein product is CATHDTSGGWETQYF. The full variable domain, in which reference TRBV7-8 and TRBJ2-5 provide the parts outside the CDR3, is GAGVSQSPRYKVAKRGQDVALRCDPISGHVSLFWYQQALGQGPEFLTYFQNEAQLDKSGLPSDRFFAERPEGSVSTLKIQRTQQEDSAVYLCATHDTSGGWETQYFGPGTRLLVL.

This clone was counted a single time. The rearrangement uses TRBV19 and TRBJ2-7, with D tentatively TRBD1 (7 bases). V lost 6 bases and J lost 3, with 21 bases in between. CDR3 length: 16 residues. Germline V gives CDR1 LNHDA, CDR2 SQIVND (reference sequence). CDR3 loop: CASSLRPAGQLYEQYF. Here the CDR3 DNA reads TGTGCCAGTAGCCTACGACCCGCGGGACAGCTCTACGAGCAGTACTTC.

The gene calls are TRBV5-1 and TRBJ2-3; the match to TRBD1 covers 12 bases. CDR3 length: 17 amino acids. With 3 bases clipped from V and 3 bases from J, the junction kept 8 bases outside the gene matches. Germline V gene lookup returns CDR1 SGHRS and CDR2 YFSETQ. CDR3 nucleotides: TGCGCCAGCAGCTCGTCCTTGGGACAGGGGGCTACAGATACGCAGTATTTT. It encodes CASSSSLGQGATDTQYF.

The CDR3 bases are TGTGCCAGCACCGGGACAGGGTCCTATGGCTACACCTTC. Translating gives CASTGTGSYGYTF. The chain links TRBV2 to TRBJ1-2, with 9 nucleotides matching TRBD1. With 7 bases clipped from V and 4 bases from J, the junction kept 4 bases outside the gene matches. This CDR3 spans 13 amino acids. Germline CDR1 SNHLY, CDR2 FYNNEI.

CDR3 amino acids: CASSGARTSGASTDTQYF. The DNA of the CDR3 is TGTGCCAGCAGTGGAGCCCGGACTAGCGGGGCAAGCACAGATACGCAGTATTTT. The rearrangement joins TRBV2 to TRBJ2-3; 12 bases are a match to TRBD2. Germline loops: CDR1 SNHLY, CDR2 FYNNEI. CDR3 length: 18 residues. J gave up 0 bases and V 4 bases, and 8 bases lay outside the gene matches.

The J gene is TRBJ2-2, the V gene TRBV7-6, with 10 bases fitting TRBD2. The CDR3 runs 14 residues. V lost 6 bases, J lost 7 bases, and 5 bases stayed unmatched. Germline assignment: CDR1 SGHVS and CDR2 FNYEAQ. CDR3 region: CASSRGTSVGELFF. CDR3 bases: TGTGCCAGCAGTCGGGGGACTAGCGTCGGGGAGCTGTTTTTT.

This clone has a single count. The chain combines TRBV7-9 with TRBJ2-6, with D maybe TRBD2 (5 bases). The CDR3 is 11 residues long. Germline CDR1 reads SEHNR; CDR2 reads FQNEAQ (reference sequence). The V and J ends lost 4 bases and 13 bases respectively, with 8 bases between them. The CDR3 coding sequence is TGTGCCAGCAGCTCCGGGGAAGTCCTGACTTTC. The encoded protein is CASSSGEVLTF. The entire variable domain, with the rest obtained from reference TRBV7-9 and TRBJ2-6, is as follows: DTGVSQNPRHKITKRGQNVTFRCDPISEHNRLYWYRQTLGQGPEFLTYFQNEAQLEKSRLLSDRFSAERPKGSFSTLEIQRTEQGDSAMYLCASSSGEVLTFGAGSRLTVL.

The chain recombines TRBV5-1 with TRBJ1-1, with 9 bases fitting TRBD1. Trimming cost V 2 bases and J 7 bases; bases outside gene matches: 9. Germline loops: CDR1 SGHRS, CDR2 YFSETQ. There are 15 residues in the CDR3. The CDR3, as DNA: TGCGCCAGCAGCTTTCTACAGGGGGCAGGTGATGAAGCTTTCTTT. This gives the protein CASSFLQGAGDEAFF. Full variable domain (missing parts from reference TRBV5-1 and TRBJ1-1): KAGVTQTPRYLIKTRGQQVTLSCSPISGHRSVSWYQQTPGQGLQFLFEYFSETQRNKGNFPGRFSGRQFSNSRSEMNVSTLELGDSALYLCASSFLQGAGDEAFFGQGTRLTVV.

The chain links TRBV5-1 to TRBJ2-5; TRBD1 agrees at 7 bases. This CDR3 contains 16 residues. The V segment lost 2 bases and the J segment 2 bases; nucleotides outside the gene matches: 9. Looked up from germline, CDR1 is SGHRS and CDR2 is YFSETQ. In DNA, the CDR3 is TGCGCCAGCAGCTTAGGCCGGACAGGCCTACAAGAGACCCAGTACTTC. As protein: CASSLGRTGLQETQYF.

The chain links TRBV9 to TRBJ2-1, with 11 bases lining up with TRBD2. The CDR3 runs 18 residues. Unmatched junction bases numbered 9, after V lost 3 bases and J lost 1 base. Germline lookup yields CDR1 SGDLS and CDR2 YYNGEE. This CDR3 reads CASSAEGLAGGSYNEQFF. The CDR3 region has the DNA TGTGCCAGCAGCGCCGAAGGTCTAGCGGGGGGTTCCTACAATGAGCAGTTCTTC.

V usage is TRBV20-1 and J usage is TRBJ1-1; D gene uncertain. The CDR3 covers 12 residues. Germline CDR1 DFQATT, CDR2 SNEGSKA (reference sequence). The germline V and J ends were trimmed by 3 bases and 0 bases, with 5 bases remaining between them. The CDR3 protein is CSASRVNTEAFF. Here the CDR3 DNA reads TGCAGTGCTAGTCGGGTGAACACTGAAGCTTTCTTT.

This sequence joins TRBV7-2 and TRBJ2-3, with D maybe TRBD2 (5 bases). The ends were cut back, 4 bases at V and 1 base at J, with 12 bases in the middle. The CDR3 consists of 15 residues. Germline-derived CDR1 and CDR2 are SGHTA and FQGNSA. For the CDR3, the DNA is TGTGCCAGCAGCTCCCGGTGGACTGGCACAGATACGCAGTATTTT. Amino acid sequence: CASSSRWTGTDTQYF.

V and J are TRBV19 and TRBJ2-7; D gene unclear. In germline, CDR1 is LNHDA, CDR2 SQIVND (reference sequence). CDR3 length: 13 amino acids. Trimming shortened V by 8 bases and J by 3 bases, and 14 bases separated the two germline ends. The CDR3 region has the DNA TGTGCCAGTTGCCTCCGACTTGGCTACGAGCAGTACTTC. It yields the protein CASCLRLGYEQYF.

The chain is built from TRBV2 and TRBJ1-3; a possible D gene is TRBD1 (6 bases). This CDR3 has 18 amino acids. The ends were cut back, 7 bases at V and 4 bases at J, with 26 bases in the middle. Germline lookup yields CDR1 SNHLY and CDR2 FYNNEI. The CDR3 sequence is CASKKQGLLSAFGNTIYF. The CDR3 DNA sequence: TGTGCCAGCAAGAAACAGGGCTTGCTATCAGCCTTCGGAAACACCATATATTTT.

CDR3 protein: CASSFFEGVGTDTQYF. The CDR3 nucleotides read TGTGCCAGCAGCTTTTTCGAGGGGGTGGGCACAGATACGCAGTATTTT. The genes are TRBV7-9 and TRBJ2-3, with TRBD1 as a possible D gene (6 bases). Trimming removed 3 bases at V and 1 base at J, with 14 bases between. The CDR3 is 16 residues long. CDR1 is SEHNR and CDR2 is FQNEAQ in the germline V gene (reference sequence).

The V call is TRBV5-4, the J call TRBJ1-1, with D maybe TRBD1 (5 bases). The CDR3 contains 11 residues. V was trimmed by 4 bases and J by 8 bases, leaving 9 bases between them. Germline values: CDR1 SGHNT, CDR2 YYREEE (reference sequence). For the CDR3, the DNA is TGTGCCAGCAGCCTCGGACAAGAAGCTTTCTTT. Amino acid sequence: CASSLGQEAFF. Complete variable domain (other parts from reference TRBV5-4 and TRBJ1-1): ETGVTQSPTHLIKTRGQQVTLRCSSQSGHNTVSWYQQALGQGPQFIFQYYREEENGRGNFPPRFSGLQFPNYSSELNVNALELDDSALYLCASSLGQEAFFGQGTRLTVV.

The chain uses TRBV6-6 and TRBJ1-5, with 8 bases identical to TRBD1. Looked up from germline, CDR1 is MNHNY and CDR2 is SVGAGI (reference sequence). The V gene end was trimmed by 5 bases and the J gene end by 7 bases; junction bases not matched to a gene: 10. The CDR3 runs to 15 residues. The chain's CDR3 is CASSTPPDRVQPQHF. CDR3 nucleotides: TGTGCCAGCAGTACCCCCCCGGACAGGGTGCAGCCCCAGCATTTT.

This clone was picked up one time. The chain couples TRBV19 to TRBJ2-7, with D maybe TRBD1 (6 bases). V was clipped by 9 bases and J by 6 bases, with 12 bases between them. CDR1 and CDR2 (germline): LNHDA, SQIVND (reference sequence). The CDR3 extends over 11 amino acids. CDR3 DNA: TGTGCCAGCCACGCAGGGGCCGAGCAGTACTTC. It codes for CASHAGAEQYF.

The rearrangement joins TRBV7-3 to TRBJ2-7, with 7 positions matching TRBD1. In germline, CDR1 is SGHTA, CDR2 FQGTGA. V gave up 1 base and J gave up 5 bases; unmatched junction bases: 8. The CDR3 contains 15 residues. In DNA, the CDR3 is TGTGCCAGCAGCTTAATAGAGGGGGCGGTTCACGAGCAGTACTTC. This gives the protein CASSLIEGAVHEQYF.

V is TRBV5-4 and J is TRBJ2-7, with 7 bases matching TRBD1. J lost 3 bases, V lost 3 bases, and 6 bases had no gene match. Germline CDR1 SGHNT, CDR2 YYREEE (reference sequence). This CDR3 spans 14 amino acids. DNA for the CDR3: TGTGCCAGCAGCTCGACAGGGCCACTCTACGAGCAGTACTTC. Translating gives CASSSTGPLYEQYF.

This clone was seen more than once but under ten times. The rearrangement links TRBV25-1 to TRBJ1-6; D is perhaps TRBD1 (5 bases). The germline V and J ends were trimmed by 3 bases and 10 bases, with 16 bases remaining between them. The CDR3 is 15 residues long. Germline CDR1 is MGHDK and CDR2 is SYGVNS. The CDR3 loop reads CASSDFRVLESPLHF. CDR3 nucleotide sequence: TGTGCCAGCAGTGACTTCAGGGTATTGGAATCACCCCTCCACTTT.